This TCR beta chain appears in the sequencing data of a study of long-term antiretroviral therapy in people with HIV. Study conclusions and caveats: Whichever time point was examined, clones expanded before ART dominated the repertoire.

The libraries were made with immunoSEQ v3.0 at survey level. Generated by immunoSEQ multiplex PCR, the TCRdb table keeps only in-frame clones and is missing some. The repertoire holds around 20,000 clones, with about four fifths as singletons. Trimming pared 0 bases from V and 5 bases from J, leaving 7 bases between. The CDR3 is 13 amino acids. Germline CDR1 MNHNY, CDR2 SVGAGI (reference sequence). Points on this clone: The antigen remains undetermined.

The receptor was derived from a man between 18 and 35 years old with HIV. This rearrangement joins TRBV6-6 to TRBJ1-1; D is undetermined. Sequences were derived from unsorted PBMCs, sampled at the start of antiretroviral therapy, before treatment. The CDR3 region is CASSYSMGTEAFF. The CDR3 nucleotides are TGTGCCAGCAGTTACTCAATGGGTACTGAAGCTTTCTTT.